Detailed here is one TCR beta chain. The CDR3 contains 14 residues. Germline CDR1 reads SGHAT; CDR2 reads FQNNGV. V was pared by 3 bases and J by 2 bases, with 3 bases of the junction left unmatched. The source of the sample is a study of cytomegalovirus exposure and HLA in healthy donors. Both 60 Vbeta primers and 13 Jbeta primers went into the PCR. Measured with immunoSEQ multiplex PCR; TCRdb has only the in-frame clones, and not every one. The sample lists a few hundred thousand clones; more than 60% were seen once. Sequenced: PBMCs. The chain couples TRBV11-2 to TRBJ2-7; 8 nucleotides agree with TRBD1. This clonotype was obtained from a man aged 35 to 55 in good health and CMV-seronegative. CDR3 region: CASSFGQGPYEQYF. The CDR3 DNA follows: TGTGCCAGCAGCTTCGGACAGGGACCCTACGAGCAGTACTTC.